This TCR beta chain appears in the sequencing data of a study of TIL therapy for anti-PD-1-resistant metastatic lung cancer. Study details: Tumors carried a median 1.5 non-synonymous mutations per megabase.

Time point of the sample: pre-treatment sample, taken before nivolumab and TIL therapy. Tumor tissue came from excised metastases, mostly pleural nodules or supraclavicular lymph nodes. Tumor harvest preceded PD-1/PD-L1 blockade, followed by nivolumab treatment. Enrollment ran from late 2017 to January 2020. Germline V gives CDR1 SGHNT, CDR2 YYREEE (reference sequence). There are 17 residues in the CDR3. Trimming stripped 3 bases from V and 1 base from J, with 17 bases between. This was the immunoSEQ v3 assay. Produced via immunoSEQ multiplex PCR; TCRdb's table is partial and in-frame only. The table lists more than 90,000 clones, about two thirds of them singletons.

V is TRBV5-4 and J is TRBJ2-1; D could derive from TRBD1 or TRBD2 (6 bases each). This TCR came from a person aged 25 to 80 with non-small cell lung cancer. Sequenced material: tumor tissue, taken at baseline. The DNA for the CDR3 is TGTGCCAGCAGCTCTCTAAAGGGGGGAACATCCTACAATGAGCAGTTCTTC. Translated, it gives CASSSLKGGTSYNEQFF.